The 18 T cell receptor beta chains reported below all come from one sample, sequenced in a study of T cells in localized non-small cell lung cancer. Generated by immunoSEQ multiplex PCR, the TCRdb table keeps only in-frame clones and is missing some. The sample yields some 33,000 clones, roughly nine tenths seen once. The sample was PBMCs, taken before any cancer treatment. The receptors were gathered from a man aged 40 to 75 with stage II lung adenocarcinoma.

The chain uses TRBV11-2 and TRBJ1-5; unclear D gene. Germline values: CDR1 SGHAT, CDR2 FQNNGV. The V end lost 5 bases, the J end lost 2 bases, and 10 bases lay between the germline ends. The CDR3 is 14 residues long. This chain's CDR3 is CASSPEVGNQPQHF. The CDR3 nucleotides read TGTGCCAGCAGCCCTGAGGTGGGCAATCAGCCCCAGCATTTT.

The chain links TRBV6-5 to TRBJ1-1, with no clear D. The V and J ends lost 2 bases and 7 bases respectively, with 14 bases between them. This CDR3 contains 14 residues. The germline CDR1 and CDR2 sequences are MNHEY and SVGAGI. CDR3 sequence reads: CASSYANSAHEAFF. CDR3 DNA: TGTGCCAGCAGTTACGCGAACTCGGCTCATGAAGCTTTCTTT.

The V gene is TRBV7-2, the J gene TRBJ2-1; 9 bases fit TRBD2. CDR1 and CDR2 from the germline V gene are SGHTA and FQGNSA. The CDR3 is 16 residues long. V gave up 0 bases and J gave up 1 base; unmatched junction bases: 1. This CDR3 is CASSLAAGGSYNEQFF. The CDR3 coding sequence is TGTGCCAGCAGCTTAGCGGCGGGAGGGTCCTACAATGAGCAGTTCTTC.

The chain carries TRBV10-2 and TRBJ2-7, with D hard to call. Trimming shortened V by 2 bases and J by 5 bases, and 10 bases separated the two germline ends. Germline CDR1 reads WSHSY; CDR2 reads SAAADI. The CDR3 covers 13 residues. The CDR3 region has the DNA TGCGCCAGCAGTGAGGGCGAGTCTAACGAGCAGTACTTC. This translates into CASSEGESNEQYF.

The J gene is TRBJ1-5, the V gene TRBV25-1, with a possible D match to TRBD1 (5 bases). This CDR3 comprises 15 residues. From germline, CDR1 is MGHDK and CDR2 SYGVNS. The V end was cut by 3 bases, the J end by 7 bases, with 16 bases between. CDR3 DNA: TGTGCCAGCAGTGACCTGAGGACAACCGTACAGCCCCAGCATTTT. Amino acid sequence: CASSDLRTTVQPQHF.

CDR3 nucleotide sequence: TGCGCCAGCAGCTTGGACATTCTCGGGTACGAGCAGTACTTC. Its translation: CASSLDILGYEQYF. This rearrangement joins TRBV5-1 to TRBJ2-7; D is unclear. The V end lost 0 bases, the J end lost 4 bases, and 11 bases lay between the germline ends. The CDR3 covers 14 residues. Germline CDR1 SGHRS, CDR2 YFSETQ.

This clone was seen just once. The V gene is TRBV5-4, the J gene TRBJ2-3; a weak D match, TRBD2 (5 bases). V shed 2 bases and J shed 4 bases, with 17 bases lying between them. The CDR3 consists of 16 residues. In germline, CDR1 is SGHNT, CDR2 YYREEE (reference sequence). The CDR3 nucleotides read TGTGCCAGCAGCTTTGTGAACGGGAAAGACGCAGATACGCAGTATTTT. Translating it yields CASSFVNGKDADTQYF.

The chain is built from TRBV27 and TRBJ1-1; D not certain. This CDR3 comprises 14 residues. Trimming removed 6 bases at V and 1 base at J, with 12 bases between. The germline gives CDR1 MNHEY, CDR2 SMNVEV (reference sequence). DNA for the CDR3: TGTGCCAGCAGCCCCCGGCGCGGGAACACTGAAGCTTTCTTT. The encoded protein is CASSPRRGNTEAFF.

This clone was recorded only once. The V gene is TRBV30, the J gene TRBJ2-7; D assignment may be TRBD1 or TRBD2 (5 bases each). V lost 6 bases and J lost 6, with 18 bases in between. CDR1 and CDR2 (germline): GTSNPN, SVGIG (reference sequence). The CDR3 is 13 residues long. Here the CDR3 reads CACRGSGVSEQYF. The CDR3 DNA reads as TGTGCCTGCCGGGGCTCCGGGGTTTCCGAGCAGTACTTC.

This chain connects TRBV7-6 to TRBJ1-2; D is ambiguous. Per germline, CDR1 SGHVS and CDR2 FNYEAQ. The length of the CDR3 is 11 residues. The V end was cut by 8 bases, the J end by 6 bases, with 10 bases between. The CDR3 region is CASPLSNGYTF. The CDR3 DNA sequence: TGTGCCAGCCCCCTATCGAATGGCTACACCTTC.

This clone showed up just once. The V gene is TRBV29-1, the J gene TRBJ2-7, with TRBD1 identical over 9 bases. Germline V CDR1 and CDR2: SQVTM, ANQGSEA. This CDR3 comprises 14 residues. The junction had 11 bases not matched to a gene; V was cut back by 4 bases and J by 7 bases. CDR3 in amino acids: CSVGLTGQGREQYF. DNA of the CDR3: TGCAGCGTTGGGTTAACGGGACAGGGTAGAGAGCAGTACTTC.

This clone has a handful of counts. J is TRBJ1-4 and V is TRBV6-5, with 7 bases that match TRBD1. Germline trimming cut 8 bases from V and 2 bases from J; bases unmatched to any gene: 5. CDR3 size: 14 residues. Germline loops: CDR1 MNHEY, CDR2 SVGAGI. The CDR3 sequence is CASRQTGTNEKLFF. CDR3 bases: TGTGCCAGCCGCCAGACAGGGACTAATGAAAAACTGTTTTTT.

J is TRBJ2-3 and V is TRBV19; 10 bases line up with TRBD1. With 9 bases clipped from V and 3 bases from J, the junction kept 6 bases outside the gene matches. The CDR3 loop spans 14 amino acids. CDR1 and CDR2 (germline): LNHDA, SQIVND (reference sequence). The CDR3 spells CASRDRGFTDTQYF. The CDR3, as DNA: TGTGCCAGCCGGGACAGGGGATTTACAGATACGCAGTATTTT.

This clone has just one count. The chain joins TRBV27 to TRBJ1-5; D gene uncertain. The ends were cut back, 3 bases at V and 0 bases at J, with 12 bases in the middle. Per the germline V gene, CDR1 is MNHEY and CDR2 is SMNVEV (reference sequence). This CDR3 region has 16 residues. The CDR3 DNA reads TGTGCCAGCAGTTTCGGTACAGTTACTAGCAATCAGCCCCAGCATTTT. It encodes CASSFGTVTSNQPQHF.

This clone was recorded once. The V gene is TRBV7-9, the J gene TRBJ2-5, with 10 bases matching TRBD1. Unmatched junction bases numbered 7, after V lost 2 bases and J lost 4 bases. Per the germline V gene, CDR1 is SEHNR and CDR2 is FQNEAQ (reference sequence). The CDR3 runs to 16 residues. This CDR3 reads CASSLRGGDRGETQYF. The CDR3 bases are TGTGCCAGCAGCTTAAGGGGAGGGGACAGGGGAGAGACCCAGTACTTC.

This clone was picked up one time. The rearrangement uses TRBV15 and TRBJ1-5; D remains ambiguous. Germline V gene sequence: CDR1 LNHNV, CDR2 YYDKDF (reference sequence). This CDR3 has 18 residues. V was clipped by 3 bases and J by 0 bases, with 18 bases between them. The CDR3, as DNA: TGTGCCACCAGCAGTCCCCCTGGAACATCATATAGCAATCAGCCCCAGCATTTT. It specifies CATSSPPGTSYSNQPQHF.

This rearrangement joins TRBV4-1 to TRBJ1-2, with D possibly matching TRBD1 (6 bases). The CDR3 has 15 residues. Germline V lookup: CDR1 MGHRA, CDR2 YSYEKL. The V end was cut by 0 bases, the J end by 4 bases, with 12 bases between. The CDR3 protein is CASSQEGGAPYGYTF. CDR3 nucleotide sequence: TGCGCCAGCAGCCAAGAGGGGGGCGCTCCCTATGGCTACACCTTC.

The chain uses TRBV11-2 and TRBJ2-7, with D maybe TRBD1 (7 bases). This CDR3 contains 14 residues. Germline lookup yields CDR1 SGHAT and CDR2 FQNNGV. V lost 7 bases and J lost 4, with 17 bases in between. DNA of the CDR3: TGTGCCAGCACCTTGCTCAGGGGGGCGTACGAGCAGTACTTC. Protein product: CASTLLRGAYEQYF.